One and the same sample provided the 26 T cell receptor beta chains below, sequenced in a study of T cells in Graves' hyperthyroidism and ophthalmopathy. RNA transcripts served as the template for amplifying TCR beta CDR3 regions. RT-PCR in the first round (using the HTBI primer set) targeted the TCR CDR3. Each CDR3 protein is one row after TCRdb ran MiXCR on the multiplex PCR reads. The table shows nearly 750,000 distinct CDR3 sequences, with under 45% occurring only once. What was sequenced was blood. The receptors derive from a woman in her thirties or forties with Graves' hyperthyroidism.

This clonotype was counted at least ten times. V and J are TRBV7-2 and TRBJ1-6; no clear D gene. This CDR3 is 14 amino acids long. In germline, CDR1 is SGHTA, CDR2 FQGNSA. The V gene lost 2 bases and the J gene lost 9 bases, with 11 bases spanning the gap. CDR3 DNA sequence: TGTGCCAGCAGCTTATCACTATTGGGTTCACCCCTCCACTTT. Protein: CASSLSLLGSPLHF.

The V gene is TRBV5-4, the J gene TRBJ2-5; D is perhaps TRBD2 (6 bases). V lost 4 bases and J 2 bases, leaving 12 bases between the germline ends. The CDR3 has 14 residues. CDR1 is SGHNT and CDR2 is YYREEE in the germline V gene (reference sequence). The CDR3 coding sequence is TGTGCCAGCAGCCTTCGGGGGATACAAGAGACCCAGTACTTC. This codes for CASSLRGIQETQYF.

This clonotype was observed at least ten times. The rearrangement joins TRBV29-1 to TRBJ1-4, with 7 bases that match TRBD1. The CDR3 spans 14 residues. The ends lost 6 bases at V and 10 bases at J; junction bases unmatched: 14. Germline CDR1 is SQVTM and CDR2 is ANQGSEA. Written as DNA, the CDR3 is TGCAGCGTAGATACCGGGACAGACTTTGGAAAACTGTTTTTT. Residues: CSVDTGTDFGKLFF.

This clonotype was counted between two and nine times. V is TRBV7-9 and J is TRBJ1-2; the D is unclear. This CDR3 contains 17 residues. In germline, CDR1 is SEHNR, CDR2 FQNEAQ (reference sequence). Trimming took off 0 bases at V and 1 base at J, with 15 bases between the two ends. The CDR3 nucleotides are TGTGCCAGCAGCTTAGCGGCTCTCGCCCAGTATAACTATGGCTACACCTTC. Residues: CASSLAALAQYNYGYTF.

This clonotype was detected ten times or more. The rearrangement joins TRBV20-1 to TRBJ1-1; TRBD1 matches 7 bases. This CDR3 comprises 11 residues. The germline V gene encodes CDR1 DFQATT and CDR2 SNEGSKA (reference sequence). V shed 6 bases and J 10 bases; nucleotides not matched to a gene: 8. The CDR3 nucleotides are TGCAGTGCCATTCCTAACAGGGGAGCTTTCTTT. It encodes CSAIPNRGAFF.

Note on this clonotype: Sequence at one end of the junction differs from germline and may be a read error. The CDR3 loop reads CASSIQLDDGCTF. The CDR3 coding sequence is TGTGCCAGTAGTATACAACTTGATGATGGCTGCACCTTC. The chain couples TRBV19 to TRBJ1-2; D call uncertain. Germline values: CDR1 LNHDA, CDR2 SQIVND (reference sequence). The CDR3 consists of 13 residues.

The rearrangement links TRBV25-1 to TRBJ1-1; maybe TRBD1 (5 bases). The CDR3 is made up of 14 amino acids. V shed 5 bases and J shed 3 bases, with 13 bases lying between them. Germline values: CDR1 MGHDK, CDR2 SYGVNS. This CDR3 is CASSYSSGYTEAFF. CDR3 nucleotide sequence: TGTGCCAGCAGTTACTCGTCAGGGTACACTGAAGCTTTCTTT.

The chain uses TRBV20-1 and TRBJ2-2; TRBD2 matches 7 bases. Germline CDR1 DFQATT, CDR2 SNEGSKA (reference sequence). V was pared by 4 bases and J by 1 base, with 0 bases of the junction left unmatched. The CDR3 contains 13 residues. The CDR3 loop reads CSATGGNTGELFF. In DNA, the CDR3 is TGCAGTGCTACGGGGGGGAACACCGGGGAGCTGTTTTTT.

This clonotype was found once. The chain uses TRBV7-9 and TRBJ1-2; the D gene is possibly TRBD1 (6 bases). Germline loops: CDR1 SEHNR, CDR2 FQNEAQ (reference sequence). The CDR3 length is 13 residues. Trimming shortened V by 8 bases and J by 8 bases, and 18 bases separated the two germline ends. CDR3 nucleotide sequence: TGTGCCAGCCGGCTATACAGGGAGGAGGGCTACACCTTC. It specifies CASRLYREEGYTF.

This clonotype was seen a handful of times. The chain is built from TRBV20-1 and TRBJ2-7; 9 positions match TRBD2. This CDR3 comprises 15 residues. Per germline, CDR1 DFQATT and CDR2 SNEGSKA (reference sequence). V shed 2 bases, J shed 4 bases, and the junction held 9 bases outside the gene matches. CDR3 DNA: TGCAGTGCTAGACCCCCGGTAGCGGGAGTTTACGAGCAGTACTTC. It encodes CSARPPVAGVYEQYF.

For this clonotype: This may be a read error: a much more frequent sequence differs by one nucleotide. The CDR3 reads CASSLWNKPTYEQYF. DNA for the CDR3: TGTGCCAGCAGCTTATGGAACAAACCCACCTACGAGCAGTACTTC. The chain recombines TRBV7-2 with TRBJ2-7, with D hard to call. Trimming took 2 bases from V and 2 from J, leaving 13 bases between them. Germline V gene lookup returns CDR1 SGHTA and CDR2 FQGNSA. CDR3 size: 15 residues. Supplemented by reference TRBV7-2 and TRBJ2-7, the full variable domain reads GAGVSQSPSNKVTEKGKDVELRCDPISGHTALYWYRQSLGQGLEFLIYFQGNSAPDKSGLPSDRFSAERTGGSVSTLTIQRTQQEDSAVYLCASSLWNKPTYEQYFGPGTRLTVT.

The count of this clonotype is one. Mismatch with germline at one junction end may stem from a read error. The rearrangement joins TRBV10-3 to TRBJ2-5; D tentatively fits TRBD1 or TRBD2 (6 bases each). The CDR3 is made up of 13 amino acids. The germline V gene has CDR1 ENHRY and CDR2 SYGVKD. CDR3 amino acids: CAISVGGRKTQYF. CDR3 DNA: TGCGCCATCAGTGTGGGGGGCCGTAAGACCCAGTACTTC.

Concerning this clonotype itself: This could be a read error, since a much larger clone is one nucleotide away. V gene TRBV9 combines with J gene TRBJ2-2; D is perhaps TRBD1 (5 bases). Germline V gene data show CDR1 as SGDLS and CDR2 as YYNGEE. The CDR3 loop spans 15 amino acids. The CDR3 DNA sequence: TGTGCCAACAGCGTCACCTCAGGGCTGACCGGGGAGCTGTTTTTT. It translates to CANSVTSGLTGELFF.

The gene calls are TRBV10-2 and TRBJ1-3, with D maybe TRBD1 (5 bases). This CDR3 contains 17 residues. V was cut by 8 bases and J by 2 bases, with 22 bases left in between. CDR1 and CDR2 (germline): WSHSY, SAAADI. This chain's CDR3 is CASRIRTQGVAGNTIYF. As DNA, the CDR3 is TGCGCCAGCCGCATTAGGACGCAGGGAGTCGCTGGAAACACCATATATTTT.

This clonotype has a handful of counts. The chain carries TRBV7-9 and TRBJ1-5; 7 bases are shared with TRBD1. The CDR3 is 13 amino acids. CDR1 is SEHNR, CDR2 FQNEAQ, per germline (reference sequence). Trimming removed 6 bases from V and 9 bases from J; junction bases left unmatched: 8. The CDR3 sequence: CASRPDRDGPQHF. DNA for the CDR3: TGTGCCAGCAGACCCGACAGGGACGGGCCCCAGCATTTT.

This clonotype showed up many times. This sequence joins TRBV20-1 and TRBJ2-7; D uncertain. The CDR3 sequence is 14 residues long. Germline values: CDR1 DFQATT, CDR2 SNEGSKA (reference sequence). V gave up 0 bases and J gave up 2 bases, with 11 bases separating them. The CDR3 nucleotides read TGCAGTGCTAGAGATGGCGCACACCCCTACGAGCAGTACTTC. It yields the protein CSARDGAHPYEQYF.

The gene calls are TRBV15 and TRBJ2-4; either TRBD1 or TRBD2 may fit D (5 bases each). V was trimmed by 0 bases and J by 9 bases, leaving 15 bases between them. This CDR3 has 15 residues. In germline, CDR1 is LNHNV, CDR2 YYDKDF (reference sequence). The CDR3 DNA sequence: TGTGCCACCAGCAGAGAAGTTAGGCATGGGGGCATTCAGTACTTC. Protein: CATSREVRHGGIQYF.

V is TRBV20-1 and J is TRBJ2-5; D unclear. The length of the CDR3 is 14 residues. Germline V CDR1 and CDR2: DFQATT, SNEGSKA (reference sequence). Deletions cut 2 bases from V and 1 base from J, with 11 bases between. CDR3 in DNA: TGCAGTGCTAGAAACCCCTGGCGCCAAGAGACCCAGTACTTC. It specifies CSARNPWRQETQYF.

With regard to this clonotype: One junction end disagrees with the germline gene, perhaps due to a read error. The chain is built from TRBV20-1 and TRBJ1-6; D is unresolved. Germline V CDR1 and CDR2: DFQATT, SNEGSKA (reference sequence). The CDR3 runs 14 residues. The CDR3 DNA sequence: TGCAGTGCTAGAGATCGCAGAGCTAATTCAGCCCTCCACTTT. This sequence encodes CSARDRRANSALHF.

This clonotype was detected many times. V usage is TRBV9 and J usage is TRBJ1-6; D is unclear. Looked up from germline, CDR1 is SGDLS and CDR2 is YYNGEE. V lost 0 bases and J 5 bases, leaving 6 bases between the germline ends. The CDR3 loop spans 14 amino acids. The CDR3: CASSVVSDNSPLHF. CDR3 nucleotide sequence: TGTGCCAGCAGCGTAGTCAGTGATAATTCACCCCTCCACTTT.

DNA for the CDR3: TGCAGTGCCTATAAAGACAGGGATTTTGCCTACGAGCAGTACTTC. Translating gives CSAYKDRDFAYEQYF. The chain couples TRBV20-1 to TRBJ2-7, with 7 positions matching TRBD1. The V and J ends lost 6 bases and 2 bases, in that order; junction bases with no gene match: 13. Looked up from germline, CDR1 is DFQATT and CDR2 is SNEGSKA (reference sequence). This CDR3 is 15 amino acids long.

This rearrangement joins TRBV7-2 to TRBJ2-7; D might be TRBD1 (6 bases). The CDR3 has 18 amino acids. CDR1 and CDR2 from the germline V gene are SGHTA and FQGNSA. With 5 bases removed from V and 2 bases from J, the gap between germline ends came to 25 bases. The CDR3 sequence is CASSRTINSGVLPYEQYF. Here the CDR3 DNA reads TGTGCCAGCAGCCGCACTATAAACTCAGGGGTTCTACCCTACGAGCAGTACTTC.

Points on this clonotype: One junction end disagrees with the germline gene, perhaps due to a read error. The chain joins TRBV7-9 to TRBJ2-7; D remains unclear. Germline values: CDR1 SEHNR, CDR2 FQNEAQ (reference sequence). The CDR3 loop spans 13 amino acids. Here the CDR3 reads CAGSRYRTYEQYF. DNA of the CDR3: TGTGCCGGCAGCAGGTACAGAACCTACGAGCAGTACTTC.

A note on this clonotype: This may be a read error: a much more frequent sequence differs by one nucleotide. This chain connects TRBV7-9 to TRBJ2-7; D unresolved. CDR3 length: 16 amino acids. The germline CDR1 and CDR2 sequences are SEHNR and FQNEAQ (reference sequence). CDR3 sequence reads: CANSLDHVTSAYEQYF. In nucleotides, the CDR3 is TGTGCCAACAGCTTAGACCATGTGACATCAGCCTACGAGCAGTACTTC.

The J gene is TRBJ2-7, the V gene TRBV10-1; possible D gene TRBD2, 6 bases. V lost 5 bases, J lost 5 bases, and 13 bases lay in between. The CDR3 contains 13 residues. Germline-derived CDR1 and CDR2 are WNHNN and SYGVQD (reference sequence). CDR3: CASSYDGGHEQYF. The CDR3 coding sequence is TGCGCCAGCAGTTATGACGGGGGTCACGAGCAGTACTTC.

The chain couples TRBV10-3 to TRBJ1-1; 9 bases fit TRBD1. Trimming cost V 2 bases and J 5 bases; bases outside gene matches: 3. This CDR3 has 14 amino acids. CDR1 is ENHRY, CDR2 SYGVKD, per germline. This chain's CDR3 is CAISEMTGGTEAFF. CDR3 DNA sequence: TGTGCCATCAGTGAGATGACAGGGGGGACTGAAGCTTTCTTT.